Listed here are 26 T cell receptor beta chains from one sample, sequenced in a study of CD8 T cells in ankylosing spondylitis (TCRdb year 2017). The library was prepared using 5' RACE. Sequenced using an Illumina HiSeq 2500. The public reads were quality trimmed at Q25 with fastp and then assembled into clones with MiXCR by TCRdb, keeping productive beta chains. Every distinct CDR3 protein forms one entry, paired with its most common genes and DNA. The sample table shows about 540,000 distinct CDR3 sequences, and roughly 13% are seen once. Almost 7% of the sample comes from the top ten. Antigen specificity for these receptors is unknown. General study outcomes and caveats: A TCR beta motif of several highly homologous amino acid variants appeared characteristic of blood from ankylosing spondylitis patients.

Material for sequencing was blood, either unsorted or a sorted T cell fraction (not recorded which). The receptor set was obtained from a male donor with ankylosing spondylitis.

CDR3 amino acids: CASSLDRRGTGQETQYF. CDR3 DNA: TGTGCCAGCAGCTTAGATCGGCGGGGGACAGGACAAGAGACCCAGTACTTC. The chain employs TRBV11-2 and TRBJ2-5; D possibly corresponds to TRBD1 (8 bases). V was shortened by 0 bases and J by 2 bases, with 16 bases between the two germline ends. The germline gives CDR1 SGHAT, CDR2 FQNNGV. CDR3 size: 17 residues.

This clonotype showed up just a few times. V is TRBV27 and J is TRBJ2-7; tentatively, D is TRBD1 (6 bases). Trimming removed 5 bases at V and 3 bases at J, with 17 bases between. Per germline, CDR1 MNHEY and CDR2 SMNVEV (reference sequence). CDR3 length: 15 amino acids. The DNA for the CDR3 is TGTGCCAGCAGTCCATCCCGGGACAACCGCTACGAGCAGTACGTC. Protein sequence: CASSPSRDNRYEQYV.

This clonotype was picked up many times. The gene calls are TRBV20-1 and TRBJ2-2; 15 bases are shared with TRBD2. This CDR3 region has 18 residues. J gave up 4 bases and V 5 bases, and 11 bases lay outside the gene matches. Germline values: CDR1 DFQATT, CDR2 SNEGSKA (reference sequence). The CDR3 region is CSAPRTSGRASATGELFF. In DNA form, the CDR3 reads TGCAGTGCTCCCAGGACTAGCGGGAGGGCCTCGGCCACCGGGGAGCTGTTTTTT.

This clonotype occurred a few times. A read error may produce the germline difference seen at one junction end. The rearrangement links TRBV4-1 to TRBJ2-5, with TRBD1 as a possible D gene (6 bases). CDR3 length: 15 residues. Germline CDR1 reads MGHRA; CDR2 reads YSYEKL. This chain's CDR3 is CASSLGQTRQGTQYF. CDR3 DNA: TGCGCCAGCAGCCTCGGACAGACCCGGCAAGGGACCCAGTACTTC.

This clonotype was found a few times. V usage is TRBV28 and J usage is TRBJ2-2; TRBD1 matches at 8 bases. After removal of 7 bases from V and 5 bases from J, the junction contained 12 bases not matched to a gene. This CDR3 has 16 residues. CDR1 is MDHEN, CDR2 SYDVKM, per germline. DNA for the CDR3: TGTGCCAGCACCGCCCTCGGACAGGGAGAGACCGGGGAGCTGTTTTTT. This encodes CASTALGQGETGELFF.

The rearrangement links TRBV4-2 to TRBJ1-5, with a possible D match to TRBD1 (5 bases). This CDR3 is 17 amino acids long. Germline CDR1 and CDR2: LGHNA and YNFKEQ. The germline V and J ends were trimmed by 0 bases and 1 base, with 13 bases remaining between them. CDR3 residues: CASSQEGTLGSNQPQHF. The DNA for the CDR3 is TGTGCCAGCAGCCAAGAAGGGACCCTAGGGAGCAATCAGCCCCAGCATTTT.

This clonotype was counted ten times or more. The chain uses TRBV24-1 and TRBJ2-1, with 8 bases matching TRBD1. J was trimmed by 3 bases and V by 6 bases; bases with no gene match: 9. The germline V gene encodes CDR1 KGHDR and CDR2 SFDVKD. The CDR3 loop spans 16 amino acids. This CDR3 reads CATSTGQGADYNEQFF. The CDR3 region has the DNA TGTGCCACCAGTACTGGTCAGGGGGCGGACTACAATGAGCAGTTCTTC.

This CDR3 reads CASRLSGDQPQHF. The CDR3 DNA follows: TGTGCCAGCAGATTGTCAGGGGATCAGCCCCAGCATTTT. The genes are TRBV12-3 or TRBV12-4 and TRBJ1-5; possibly TRBD1 for D (6 bases). V lost 6 bases to trimming and J lost 5 bases, with 11 bases between them. This CDR3 has 13 amino acids.

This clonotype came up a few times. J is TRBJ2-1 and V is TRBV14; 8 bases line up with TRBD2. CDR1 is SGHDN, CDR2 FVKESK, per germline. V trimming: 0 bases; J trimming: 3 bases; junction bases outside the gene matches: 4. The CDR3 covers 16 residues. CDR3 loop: CASSQEPGRVYNEQFF. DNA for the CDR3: TGTGCCAGCAGCCAAGAGCCCGGGAGGGTCTACAATGAGCAGTTCTTC.

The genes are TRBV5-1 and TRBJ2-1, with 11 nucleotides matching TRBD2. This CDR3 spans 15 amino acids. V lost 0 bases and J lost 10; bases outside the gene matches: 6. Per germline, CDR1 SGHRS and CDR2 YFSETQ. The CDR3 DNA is TGCGCCAGCAGCTTGGTACTAGCGGGAGAATTAGAGCAGTTCTTC. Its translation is CASSLVLAGELEQFF.

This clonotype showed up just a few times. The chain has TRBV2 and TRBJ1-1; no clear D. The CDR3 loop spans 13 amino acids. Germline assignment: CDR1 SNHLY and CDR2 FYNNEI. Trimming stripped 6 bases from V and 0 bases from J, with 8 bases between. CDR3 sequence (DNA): TGTGCCAGCAGAGTGGTGATGAACACTGAAGCTTTCTTT. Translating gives CASRVVMNTEAFF.

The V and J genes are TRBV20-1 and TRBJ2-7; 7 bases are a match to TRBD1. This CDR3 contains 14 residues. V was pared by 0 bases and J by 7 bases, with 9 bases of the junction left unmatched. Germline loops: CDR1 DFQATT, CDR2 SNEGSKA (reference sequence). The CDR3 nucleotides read TGCAGTGCTAGAGACCCTCAGGGGGTATGGGAGCAGTACTTC. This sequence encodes CSARDPQGVWEQYF.

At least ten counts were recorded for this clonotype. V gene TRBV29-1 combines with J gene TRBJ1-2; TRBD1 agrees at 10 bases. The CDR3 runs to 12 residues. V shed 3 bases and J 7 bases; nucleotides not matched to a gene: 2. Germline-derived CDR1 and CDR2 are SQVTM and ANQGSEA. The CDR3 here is CSVDDRGLGYTF. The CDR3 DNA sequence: TGCAGCGTTGACGACAGGGGGCTTGGCTACACCTTC.

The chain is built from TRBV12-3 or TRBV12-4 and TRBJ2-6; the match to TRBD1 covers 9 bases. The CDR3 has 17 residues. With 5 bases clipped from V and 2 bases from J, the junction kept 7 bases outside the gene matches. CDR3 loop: CASSRDRVGAGANVLTF. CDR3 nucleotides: TGTGCCAGCAGTCGGGACAGGGTCGGGGCTGGGGCCAACGTCCTGACTTTC.

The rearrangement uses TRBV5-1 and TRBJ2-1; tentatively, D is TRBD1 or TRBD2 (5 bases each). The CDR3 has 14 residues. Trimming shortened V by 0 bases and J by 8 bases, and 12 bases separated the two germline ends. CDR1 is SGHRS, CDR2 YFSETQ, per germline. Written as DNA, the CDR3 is TGCGCCAGCAGCTTGGTGGCAGGGACCGATGAGCAGTTCTTC. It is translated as CASSLVAGTDEQFF.

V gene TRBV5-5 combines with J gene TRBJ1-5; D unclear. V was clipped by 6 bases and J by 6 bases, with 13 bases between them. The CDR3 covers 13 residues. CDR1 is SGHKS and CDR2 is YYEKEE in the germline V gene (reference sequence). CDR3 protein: CASNREPGQPQHF. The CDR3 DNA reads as TGTGCCAGCAATCGGGAACCGGGTCAGCCCCAGCATTTT.

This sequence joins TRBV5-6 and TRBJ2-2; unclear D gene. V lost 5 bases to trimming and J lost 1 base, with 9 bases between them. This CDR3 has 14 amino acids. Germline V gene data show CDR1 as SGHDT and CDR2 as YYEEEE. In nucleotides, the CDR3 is TGTGCCAGCAGTTCGCTTGAGAACACCGGGGAGCTGTTTTTT. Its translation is CASSSLENTGELFF.

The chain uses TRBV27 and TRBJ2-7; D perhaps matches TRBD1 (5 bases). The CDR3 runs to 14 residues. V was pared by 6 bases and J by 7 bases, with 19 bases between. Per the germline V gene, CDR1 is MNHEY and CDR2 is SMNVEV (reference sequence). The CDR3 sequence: CASSPSRELGEQYF. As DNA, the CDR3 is TGTGCCAGCAGCCCCTCCAGGGAACTGGGGGAGCAGTACTTC.

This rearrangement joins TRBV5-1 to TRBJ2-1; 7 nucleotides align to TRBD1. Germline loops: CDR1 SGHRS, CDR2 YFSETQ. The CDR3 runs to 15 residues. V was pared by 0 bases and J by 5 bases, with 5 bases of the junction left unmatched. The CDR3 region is CASSLDRGGNNEQFF. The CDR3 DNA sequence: TGCGCCAGCAGCTTGGACAGGGGTGGTAACAATGAGCAGTTCTTC.

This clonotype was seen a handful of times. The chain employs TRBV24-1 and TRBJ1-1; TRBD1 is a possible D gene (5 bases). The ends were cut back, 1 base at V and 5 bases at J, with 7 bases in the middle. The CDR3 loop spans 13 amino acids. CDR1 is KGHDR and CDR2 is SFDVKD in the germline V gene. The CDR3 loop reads CATSDLGETEAFF. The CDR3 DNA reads TGTGCCACCAGTGATTTAGGGGAAACTGAAGCTTTCTTT.

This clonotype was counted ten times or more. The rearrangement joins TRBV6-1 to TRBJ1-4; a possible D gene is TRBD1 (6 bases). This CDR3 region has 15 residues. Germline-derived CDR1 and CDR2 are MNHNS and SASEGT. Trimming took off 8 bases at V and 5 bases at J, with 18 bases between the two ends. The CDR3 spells CASSPRGQDNEKLFF. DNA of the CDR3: TGTGCCAGCTCCCCAAGGGGACAAGACAATGAAAAACTGTTTTTT.

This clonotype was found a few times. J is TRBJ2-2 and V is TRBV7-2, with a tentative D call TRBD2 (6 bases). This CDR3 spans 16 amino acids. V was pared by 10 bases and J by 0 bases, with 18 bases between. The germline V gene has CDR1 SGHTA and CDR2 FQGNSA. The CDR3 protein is CAIHEGGAANTGELFF. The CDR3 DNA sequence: TGTGCCATCCACGAGGGCGGGGCCGCGAACACCGGGGAGCTGTTTTTT. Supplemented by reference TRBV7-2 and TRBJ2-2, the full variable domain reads GAGVSQSPSNKVTEKGKDVELRCDPISGHTALYWYRQSLGQGLEFLIYFQGNSAPDKSGLPSDRFSAERTGGSVSTLTIQRTQQEDSAVYLCAIHEGGAANTGELFFGEGSRLTVL.

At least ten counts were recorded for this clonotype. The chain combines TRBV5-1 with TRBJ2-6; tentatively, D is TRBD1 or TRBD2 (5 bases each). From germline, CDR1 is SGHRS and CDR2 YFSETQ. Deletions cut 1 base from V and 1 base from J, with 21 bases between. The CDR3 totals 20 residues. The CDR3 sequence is CASSLRHRSQEASGANVLTF. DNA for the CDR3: TGCGCCAGCAGCTTGCGCCACAGGTCACAGGAGGCTTCTGGGGCCAACGTCCTGACTTTC.

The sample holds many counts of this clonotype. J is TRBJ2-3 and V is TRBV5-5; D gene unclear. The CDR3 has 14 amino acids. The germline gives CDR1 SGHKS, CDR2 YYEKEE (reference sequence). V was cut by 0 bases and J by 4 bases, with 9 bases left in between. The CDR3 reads CASSLDGPSDTQYF. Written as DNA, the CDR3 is TGTGCCAGCAGCTTGGATGGTCCGTCAGATACGCAGTATTTT. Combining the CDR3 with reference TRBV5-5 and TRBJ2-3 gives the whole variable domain DAGVTQSPTHLIKTRGQQVTLRCSPISGHKSVSWYQQVLGQGPQFIFQYYEKEERGRGNFPDRFSARQFPNYSSELNVNALLLGDSALYLCASSLDGPSDTQYFGPGTRLTVL.

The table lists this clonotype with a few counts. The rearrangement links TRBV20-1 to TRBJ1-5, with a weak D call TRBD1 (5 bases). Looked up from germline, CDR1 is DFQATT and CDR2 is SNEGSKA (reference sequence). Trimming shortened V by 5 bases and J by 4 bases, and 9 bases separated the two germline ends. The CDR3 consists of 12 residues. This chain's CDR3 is CSAGAANQPQHF. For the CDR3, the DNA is TGCAGTGCTGGGGCTGCGAATCAGCCCCAGCATTTT.

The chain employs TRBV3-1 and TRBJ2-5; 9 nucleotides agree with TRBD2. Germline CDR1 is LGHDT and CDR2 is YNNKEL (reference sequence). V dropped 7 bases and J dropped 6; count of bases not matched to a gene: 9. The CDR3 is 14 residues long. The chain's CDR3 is CASNLQSGRKTQYF. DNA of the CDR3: TGTGCCAGCAATCTACAGAGCGGGAGGAAGACCCAGTACTTC.